This TCR beta chain was sequenced for a study of graft-versus-host responses after intestinal transplantation. About this clone: A far larger clone differs by one base, so this is likely a read error.

This CDR3 has 16 amino acids. Germline CDR1 SGHAT, CDR2 FQNNGV. Processed graft tissue released its intraepithelial and lamina propria lymphocytes. Assay used: immunoSEQ multiplex PCR; TCRdb lists only in-frame clones, some missing. This table has 13,000 to 15,000 clones, 55% to 75% appearing once. The clonotype comes from a human patient who received an intestinal transplant, so some T cells may come from the graft donor. V usage is TRBV11-2 and J usage is TRBJ2-1; 13 bases agree with TRBD2. Sample: ileum tissue, taken approximately 780 days after intestinal transplantation. CDR3 DNA sequence: TGTGCCAGCAACTTAGGGACTAGCGGGAACTACAATGAGCAGTTCTTC. Translated: CASNLGTSGNYNEQFF.